The clone carrying this TCR beta chain was counted ten times or more. Other DNA sequences in the sample encode the same CDR3. With 5 bases clipped from V and 3 bases from J, the junction kept 2 bases outside the gene matches. CDR3 size: 13 residues. CDR1 and CDR2 (germline): KGHDR, SFDVKD. In the study's own analysis: By means of reference gene primer amplification, nucleated cell counts were estimated. Sequencing used immunoSEQ multiplex PCR; TCRdb keeps in-frame clones, though not all of them. The D gene and trimming were derived from the DNA, and the V and J assignments and clone size from that table. In the table there are some 380,000 clones, around 89% of which are singletons. The data were taken from a study of blood T cell repertoires in COVID-19. Turning to the study itself: From the United States, Italy and Spain came samples of acute and convalescent COVID-19. PBMCs, B-cell-depleted T cells, or T cells provided the cDNA or gDNA that made up the material.

Sequenced sample: peripheral blood. The rearrangement uses TRBV24-1 and TRBJ2-5; 7 bases line up with TRBD2. The origin of this receptor is a young man with active or convalescent COVID-19. The CDR3 DNA reads as TGTGCCACCAGTGTTGCGGGAGAAGAGACCCAGTACTTC. This translates into CATSVAGEETQYF.